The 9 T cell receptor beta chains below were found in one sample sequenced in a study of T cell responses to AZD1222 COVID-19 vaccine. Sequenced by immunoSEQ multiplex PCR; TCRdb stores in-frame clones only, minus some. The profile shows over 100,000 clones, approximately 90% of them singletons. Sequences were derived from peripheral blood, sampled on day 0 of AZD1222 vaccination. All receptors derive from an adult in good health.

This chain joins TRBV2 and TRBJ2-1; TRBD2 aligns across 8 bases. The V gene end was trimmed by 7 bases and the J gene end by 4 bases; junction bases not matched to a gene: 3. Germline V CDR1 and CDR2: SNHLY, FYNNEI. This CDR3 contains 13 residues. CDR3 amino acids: CASTGGSYNEQFF. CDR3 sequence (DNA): TGTGCCAGCACGGGGGGGAGTTACAATGAGCAGTTCTTC.

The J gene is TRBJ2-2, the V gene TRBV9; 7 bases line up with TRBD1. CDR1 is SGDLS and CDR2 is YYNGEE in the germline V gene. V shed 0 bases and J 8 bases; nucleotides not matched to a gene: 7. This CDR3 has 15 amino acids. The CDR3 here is CASSVGVDREGELFF. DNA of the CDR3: TGTGCCAGCAGCGTAGGGGTTGACAGGGAAGGGGAGCTGTTTTTT.

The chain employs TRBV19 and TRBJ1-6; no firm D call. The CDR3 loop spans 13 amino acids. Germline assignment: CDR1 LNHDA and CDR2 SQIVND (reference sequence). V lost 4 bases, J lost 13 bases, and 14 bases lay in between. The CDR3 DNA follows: TGTGCCAGTAGTACCACCGTCTCGGCGCCCCTCCACTTT. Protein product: CASSTTVSAPLHF.

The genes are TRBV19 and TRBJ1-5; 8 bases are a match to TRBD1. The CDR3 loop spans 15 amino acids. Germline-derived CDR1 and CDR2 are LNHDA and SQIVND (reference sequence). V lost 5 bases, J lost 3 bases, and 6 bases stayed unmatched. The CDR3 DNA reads TGTGCCAGTAGTGGTGGACAGGGAGTCAATCAGCCCCAGCATTTT. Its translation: CASSGGQGVNQPQHF.

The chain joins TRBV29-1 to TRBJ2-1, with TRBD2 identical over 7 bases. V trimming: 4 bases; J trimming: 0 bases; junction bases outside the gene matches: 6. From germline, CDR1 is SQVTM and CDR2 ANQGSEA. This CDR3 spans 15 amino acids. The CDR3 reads CSVAGLPSSYNEQFF. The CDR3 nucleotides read TGCAGCGTTGCGGGACTACCGAGCTCCTACAATGAGCAGTTCTTC.

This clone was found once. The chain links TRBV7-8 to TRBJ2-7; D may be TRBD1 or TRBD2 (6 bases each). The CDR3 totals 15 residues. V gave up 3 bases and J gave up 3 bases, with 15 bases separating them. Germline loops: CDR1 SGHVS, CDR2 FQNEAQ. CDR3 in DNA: TGTGCCAGCAGCTTCCCCTTGGGGGGCATCTACGAGCAGTACTTC. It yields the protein CASSFPLGGIYEQYF.

In nucleotides, the CDR3 is TGTGCCAGCAGCTTACAGGGTTCGGAGACCCAGTACTTC. As protein: CASSLQGSETQYF. V gene TRBV5-4 combines with J gene TRBJ2-5, with D possibly matching TRBD1 (6 bases). The germline gives CDR1 SGHNT, CDR2 YYREEE (reference sequence). V was trimmed by 2 bases and J by 5 bases, leaving 10 bases between them. This CDR3 contains 13 residues.

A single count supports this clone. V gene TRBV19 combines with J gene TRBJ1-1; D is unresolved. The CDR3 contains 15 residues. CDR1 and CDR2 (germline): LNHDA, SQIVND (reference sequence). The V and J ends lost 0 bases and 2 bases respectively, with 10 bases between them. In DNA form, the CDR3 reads TGTGCCAGTAGTATAGATCCTTGGGGAAACACTGAAGCTTTCTTT. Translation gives CASSIDPWGNTEAFF. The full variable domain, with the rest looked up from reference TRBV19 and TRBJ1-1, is DGGITQSPKYLFRKEGQNVTLSCEQNLNHDAMYWYRQDPGQGLRLIYYSQIVNDFQKGDIAEGYSVSREKKESFPLTVTSAQKNPTAFYLCASSIDPWGNTEAFFGQGTRLTVV.

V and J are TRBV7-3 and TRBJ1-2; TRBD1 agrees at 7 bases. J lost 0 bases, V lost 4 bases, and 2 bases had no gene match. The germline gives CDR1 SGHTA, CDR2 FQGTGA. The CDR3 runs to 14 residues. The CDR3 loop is CASSSDRANYGYTF. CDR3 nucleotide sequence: TGTGCCAGCAGCTCAGACAGGGCTAACTATGGCTACACCTTC.